The 25 T cell receptor beta chains below were found in one sample sequenced in a study of blood T cell repertoires in COVID-19. Data came from immunoSEQ multiplex PCR; TCRdb stores just in-frame clones and leaves some out. The profile covers 150,000 to 200,000 clones, with 82% appearing a single time and around 8% taken by the ten largest. Sequencing used peripheral blood. Receptor source: an older woman with acute or convalescent COVID-19.

This clone occurred many times. The V and J genes are TRBV30 and TRBJ2-7; no clear D gene. With 8 bases removed from V and 4 bases from J, the gap between germline ends came to 18 bases. Per germline, CDR1 GTSNPN and CDR2 SVGIG (reference sequence). The CDR3 extends over 13 amino acids. In nucleotides, the CDR3 is TGTGCCGTTGTCCGTCCCTCGACTTACGAGCAGTACTTC. Amino acid sequence: CAVVRPSTYEQYF.

The CDR3 bases are TGCGCCAGCAGCTTGACCGCGACTAGCGACCAAGAGACCCAGTACTTC. The encoded protein is CASSLTATSDQETQYF. The rearrangement joins TRBV5-1 to TRBJ2-5; TRBD2 aligns across 8 bases. The CDR3 sequence is 16 residues long. After removal of 1 base from V and 0 bases from J, the junction contained 5 bases not matched to a gene. Germline V CDR1 and CDR2: SGHRS, YFSETQ. The full variable domain, completed using reference TRBV5-1 and TRBJ2-5, is KAGVTQTPRYLIKTRGQQVTLSCSPISGHRSVSWYQQTPGQGLQFLFEYFSETQRNKGNFPGRFSGRQFSNSRSEMNVSTLELGDSALYLCASSLTATSDQETQYFGPGTRLLVL.

This rearrangement joins TRBV28 to TRBJ2-7; 13 bases align to TRBD2. V was pared by 5 bases and J by 6 bases, with 7 bases of the junction left unmatched. Germline V gene lookup returns CDR1 MDHEN and CDR2 SYDVKM. The CDR3 extends over 15 amino acids. CDR3 loop: CASSATSGRAAEQYF. The CDR3 nucleotides are TGTGCCAGCAGTGCCACTAGCGGGAGGGCCGCCGAGCAGTACTTC.

The chain couples TRBV6-4 to TRBJ1-5; D is undetermined. This CDR3 region has 14 residues. V was trimmed by 3 bases and J by 9 bases, leaving 15 bases between them. Germline loops: CDR1 MRHNA, CDR2 SNTAGT. The CDR3, as DNA: TGTGCCAGCAGTGAACAACTCGGGGTGGGGCCCCAGCATTTT. Protein: CASSEQLGVGPQHF.

V is TRBV24-1 and J is TRBJ2-1; TRBD1 is a possible D gene (6 bases). The germline V gene encodes CDR1 KGHDR and CDR2 SFDVKD. V lost 4 bases, J lost 6 bases, and 15 bases lay in between. The CDR3 has 15 amino acids. CDR3 protein: CATSDPTGPVNEQFF. DNA of the CDR3: TGTGCCACCAGTGACCCGACAGGTCCGGTCAATGAGCAGTTCTTC.

The chain couples TRBV4-2 to TRBJ2-7; 8 bases align to TRBD1. This CDR3 has 17 amino acids. CDR1 LGHNA and CDR2 YNFKEQ come from the germline V gene. With 0 bases clipped from V and 4 bases from J, the junction kept 11 bases outside the gene matches. CDR3 amino acids: CASSQDLPAGGGYEQYF. DNA for the CDR3: TGTGCCAGCAGCCAAGACCTACCGGCAGGGGGCGGTTACGAGCAGTACTTC.

This clone was detected a few times. V gene TRBV28 combines with J gene TRBJ1-2; D remains ambiguous. V lost 4 bases to trimming and J lost 3 bases, with 15 bases between them. The germline gives CDR1 MDHEN, CDR2 SYDVKM. The length of the CDR3 is 15 residues. The CDR3 loop reads CASSSHPQTDYGYTF. The CDR3 DNA follows: TGTGCCAGCAGTTCCCACCCCCAAACGGACTATGGCTACACCTTC.

This rearrangement joins TRBV5-1 to TRBJ2-7, with a tentative D call TRBD2 (5 bases). This CDR3 is 15 amino acids long. V lost 1 base and J 1 base, leaving 12 bases between the germline ends. In germline, CDR1 is SGHRS, CDR2 YFSETQ. In DNA, the CDR3 is TGCGCCAGCAGCTTGACCGGACTGAATTCCTACGAGCAGTACTTC. It translates to CASSLTGLNSYEQYF.

The chain links TRBV2 to TRBJ2-1; 8 bases are a match to TRBD2. Trimming took 8 bases from V and 0 from J; bases not matched to a gene: 15. CDR3 size: 18 residues. CDR1 SNHLY and CDR2 FYNNEI come from the germline V gene. The CDR3 loop is CASSTNALAGHSYNEQFF. The CDR3 nucleotides read TGTGCCAGCTCTACCAATGCTCTAGCGGGTCACTCCTACAATGAGCAGTTCTTC.

J is TRBJ2-7 and V is TRBV30, with 7 bases aligning to TRBD2. The V gene's germline CDR1 is GTSNPN and CDR2 SVGIG (reference sequence). The CDR3 consists of 15 residues. V dropped 4 bases and J dropped 0; count of bases not matched to a gene: 9. The CDR3 reads CAWTKPAGVSYEQYF. CDR3 nucleotide sequence: TGTGCCTGGACCAAACCGGCGGGAGTCTCCTACGAGCAGTACTTC.

V usage is TRBV7-9 and J usage is TRBJ2-7, with 10 nucleotides matching TRBD2. V shed 1 base, J shed 3 bases, and the junction held 3 bases outside the gene matches. The CDR3 is 15 residues long. Germline values: CDR1 SEHNR, CDR2 FQNEAQ (reference sequence). CDR3 sequence (DNA): TGTGCCAGCAGCTTAGGGACTAGCGGAAACTACGAGCAGTACTTC. This encodes CASSLGTSGNYEQYF. Full variable domain (missing parts from reference TRBV7-9 and TRBJ2-7): DTGVSQNPRHKITKRGQNVTFRCDPISEHNRLYWYRQTLGQGPEFLTYFQNEAQLEKSRLLSDRFSAERPKGSFSTLEIQRTEQGDSAMYLCASSLGTSGNYEQYFGPGTRLTVT.

This sequence joins TRBV28 and TRBJ1-4, with D unresolved. V lost 4 bases and J lost 6, with 9 bases in between. The V gene's germline CDR1 is MDHEN and CDR2 SYDVKM. CDR3 length: 13 amino acids. The CDR3 DNA follows: TGTGCCAGCAGTTCCCATAGAGATGAAAAACTGTTTTTT. It yields the protein CASSSHRDEKLFF.

The J gene is TRBJ1-3, the V gene TRBV28, with 8 bases lining up with TRBD1. The CDR3 has 16 amino acids. V was pared by 1 base and J by 6 bases, with 8 bases of the junction left unmatched. In germline, CDR1 is MDHEN, CDR2 SYDVKM. CDR3 protein: CASSLSTGTGINTIYF. Written as DNA, the CDR3 is TGTGCCAGCAGTTTATCGACGGGGACAGGAATAAACACCATATATTTT.

The J gene is TRBJ1-4, the V gene TRBV4-1, with TRBD1 matching 9 bases. Germline CDR1 MGHRA, CDR2 YSYEKL. Trimming at V came to 1 base and at J to 5 bases, leaving 8 bases not matched to a gene. The CDR3 has 17 amino acids. CDR3 nucleotides: TGCGCCAGCAGCCAAGCGGGACAGGGACCATGGAATGAAAAACTGTTTTTT. It codes for CASSQAGQGPWNEKLFF.

This clone has just a few counts. The rearrangement uses TRBV5-6 and TRBJ2-7; 7 positions agree with TRBD2. Trimming cost V 0 bases and J 2 bases; bases outside gene matches: 5. The CDR3 has 15 residues. Germline V CDR1 and CDR2: SGHDT, YYEEEE. CDR3 amino acids: CASSLGPSGTYEQYF. The CDR3 nucleotides read TGTGCCAGCAGCTTGGGTCCTAGCGGAACCTACGAGCAGTACTTC.

The rearrangement joins TRBV6-5 to TRBJ1-2, with TRBD1 matching over 7 bases. The germline gives CDR1 MNHEY, CDR2 SVGAGI. The CDR3 has 12 residues. V trimming: 6 bases; J trimming: 7 bases; junction bases outside the gene matches: 5. For the CDR3, the DNA is TGTGCCAGCAGCTTTCGACAGGGTGGCTACACCTTC. The encoded protein is CASSFRQGGYTF.

This rearrangement joins TRBV30 to TRBJ1-5; D unresolved. Germline V gives CDR1 GTSNPN, CDR2 SVGIG (reference sequence). The CDR3 contains 12 residues. V was shortened by 2 bases and J by 4 bases, with 6 bases between the two germline ends. The CDR3 coding sequence is TGTGCCTGGAGTCGGGGAAATCAGCCCCAGCATTTT. The encoded protein is CAWSRGNQPQHF.

The chain has TRBV3-1 (or the pseudogene TRBV3-2) and TRBJ2-1; 7 bases match TRBD2. CDR3 length: 15 residues. The germline gives CDR1 LGHDT, CDR2 YNNKEL (reference sequence). V shed 1 base, J shed 9 bases, and the junction held 9 bases outside the gene matches. CDR3 coding DNA: TGTGCCAGCAGCCAAGCGGTGGCGGGGGACCGTGAGCAGTTCTTC. The encoded protein is CASSQAVAGDREQFF.

The chain combines TRBV30 with TRBJ1-4; TRBD1 is a possible D gene (6 bases). Germline CDR1 and CDR2: GTSNPN and SVGIG (reference sequence). The CDR3 contains 16 residues. Trimming stripped 3 bases from V and 5 bases from J, with 19 bases between. The CDR3 bases are TGTGCCTGGAGCCCCCCTTTCGGACAGATGAATGAAAAACTGTTTTTT. Amino acids: CAWSPPFGQMNEKLFF. Looking up the rest from reference TRBV30 and TRBJ1-4 gives the full variable domain: SQTIHQWPATLVQPVGSPLSLECTVEGTSNPNLYWYRQAAGRGLQLLFYSVGIGQISSEVPQNLSASRPQDRQFILSSKKLLLSDSGFYLCAWSPPFGQMNEKLFFGSGTQLSVL.

The rearrangement links TRBV28 to TRBJ2-7; D gene unclear. The CDR3 has 12 amino acids. Per the germline V gene, CDR1 is MDHEN and CDR2 is SYDVKM. V lost 6 bases and J 4 bases, leaving 10 bases between the germline ends. This chain's CDR3 is CASRSNSYEQYF. The CDR3 coding sequence is TGTGCCAGCAGATCTAACAGTTACGAGCAGTACTTC.

The CDR3 DNA sequence: TGCGCCAGCAGCCAAGAACCGGGGGGGGGCGCAGAGCAGTTCTTC. Translated: CASSQEPGGGAEQFF. The chain joins TRBV4-3 to TRBJ2-1; 8 bases line up with TRBD2. Germline CDR1 LGHNA, CDR2 YSLEER. Trimming at V came to 0 bases and at J to 10 bases, leaving 8 bases not matched to a gene. CDR3 length: 15 amino acids.

This chain connects TRBV19 to TRBJ1-6; perhaps TRBD1 as D (5 bases). This CDR3 has 14 residues. From germline, CDR1 is LNHDA and CDR2 SQIVND (reference sequence). V gave up 7 bases and J gave up 6 bases, with 13 bases separating them. As DNA, the CDR3 is TGTGCCAGTATGGAGGGCCAGGGTAATTCACCCCTCCACTTT. Its protein is CASMEGQGNSPLHF.

The CDR3 here is CASSSPGDGITEAFF. CDR3 in DNA: TGTGCCAGCAGTTCGCCGGGAGACGGGATCACTGAAGCTTTCTTT. The V and J genes are TRBV27 and TRBJ1-1; D gene uncertain. The ends were cut back, 4 bases at V and 4 bases at J, with 16 bases in the middle. Germline-derived CDR1 and CDR2 are MNHEY and SMNVEV (reference sequence). This CDR3 has 15 residues.

V gene TRBV6-5 combines with J gene TRBJ1-1, with D unresolved. The CDR3 spans 13 residues. From germline, CDR1 is MNHEY and CDR2 SVGAGI. V gave up 6 bases and J gave up 0 bases, with 8 bases separating them. In DNA form, the CDR3 reads TGTGCCAGCAGGCTTTACATGAACACTGAAGCTTTCTTT. It yields the protein CASRLYMNTEAFF.

V usage is TRBV12-5 and J usage is TRBJ1-2; D is perhaps TRBD1 (6 bases). CDR3 length: 15 amino acids. From germline, CDR1 is LGHNT and CDR2 FRNRAP. The V end was cut by 1 base, the J end by 8 bases, with 17 bases between. The DNA of the CDR3 is TGTGCTAGTGGTTTGGACCACAGGGACCAGGGGGGCTACACCTTC. Residues: CASGLDHRDQGGYTF.